This TCR beta chain came from a study of PD-1 blockade in classical Hodgkin lymphoma. For the study at large: Patients were administered nivolumab (3 mg/kg intravenously) every 2 weeks.

The time point: cycle 4 day 1 (C4D1), after 5 to 7 weeks of nivolumab. In every patient, relapse followed autologous stem cell transplantation, while exposure to brentuximab vedotin differed. It was by magnetic negative selection that CD4+ T cells were purified from thawed PBMCs. TCRdb keeps only in-frame clones here, not all; method: immunoSEQ multiplex PCR. The profile shows approximately 20,000 clones, around four fifths of them singletons. Worth noting for this clone: Its specificity is unknown.

The CDR3 runs 16 residues. Germline CDR1 is LGHNA and CDR2 is YNFKEQ. V dropped 1 base and J dropped 0; count of bases not matched to a gene: 2. General study points: By C4D1, CD4+ diversity increased significantly, especially in complete responders. Reported findings placed baseline TCR diversity lower in newly diagnosed patients (compared with healthy donors).

This specimen was CD4+ T cells from blood, taken before the fourth cycle of nivolumab. The rearrangement links TRBV4-2 to TRBJ1-4; the match to TRBD1 covers 7 bases. The TCR originated in a human donor with classical Hodgkin lymphoma. The CDR3 is CASSQGDSATNEKLFF. The CDR3 DNA follows: TGTGCCAGCAGCCAAGGGGACAGTGCAACTAATGAAAAACTGTTTTTT.